What follows are 19 T cell receptor beta chains derived from one specimen sequenced in a study of blood T cell repertoires in COVID-19. Sequencing used immunoSEQ multiplex PCR; TCRdb keeps in-frame clones, though not all of them. The sample contains about 220,000 clones, roughly 90% of which appear only once. Source material: PBMCs or T cells enriched from blood (not recorded which). These receptors were obtained from a woman aged 25 to 39 with acute COVID-19.

This clone was seen a single time. V usage is TRBV5-1 and J usage is TRBJ2-5; D might be TRBD2 (5 bases). Per the germline V gene, CDR1 is SGHRS and CDR2 is YFSETQ. Trimming shortened V by 5 bases and J by 3 bases, and 14 bases separated the two germline ends. The CDR3 is made up of 14 amino acids. The CDR3 sequence is CASSPDSTEETQYF. CDR3 bases: TGCGCCAGCAGTCCGGACTCTACTGAAGAGACCCAGTACTTC.

V gene TRBV2 combines with J gene TRBJ1-6; D is perhaps TRBD1 (5 bases). Germline CDR1 SNHLY, CDR2 FYNNEI. The CDR3 length is 16 residues. The V end lost 1 base, the J end lost 4 bases, and 11 bases lay between the germline ends. The CDR3 DNA reads as TGTGCCAGCAGTGAAGGTGGTGGGGGGTATAATTCACCCCTCCACTTT. It yields the protein CASSEGGGGYNSPLHF.

The chain combines TRBV10-2 with TRBJ1-4; 9 bases map to TRBD1. This CDR3 has 13 amino acids. The germline CDR1 and CDR2 sequences are WSHSY and SAAADI. V shed 11 bases and J 5 bases; nucleotides not matched to a gene: 6. The CDR3 sequence is CAARDRENEKLFF. The CDR3 DNA reads as TGCGCCGCTCGGGACAGGGAAAATGAAAAACTGTTTTTT.

The gene calls are TRBV29-1 and TRBJ1-2; perhaps TRBD1 as D (6 bases). Trimming stripped 2 bases from V and 4 bases from J, with 20 bases between. The CDR3 has 16 residues. Looked up from germline, CDR1 is SQVTM and CDR2 is ANQGSEA. CDR3 amino acids: CSVELSDQGLGYGYTF. The CDR3 DNA reads as TGCAGCGTTGAACTCAGTGACCAGGGGTTAGGCTATGGCTACACCTTC.

The chain is built from TRBV9 and TRBJ1-1; D ambiguous. The CDR3 runs 15 residues. V lost 0 bases and J lost 3, with 12 bases in between. Germline CDR1 is SGDLS and CDR2 is YYNGEE. The CDR3 DNA is TGTGCCAGCAGCGTAGACCCGGGATCGGACACTGAAGCTTTCTTT. It translates to CASSVDPGSDTEAFF.

Written as DNA, the CDR3 is TGTGCCACCAGCAGCCCATTAGGGAGTGGCTACACCTTC. It yields the protein CATSSPLGSGYTF. The chain couples TRBV15 to TRBJ1-2; D not resolved. Germline assignment: CDR1 LNHNV and CDR2 YYDKDF (reference sequence). This CDR3 comprises 13 residues. V shed 3 bases and J shed 7 bases, with 12 bases lying between them.

The J gene is TRBJ1-1, the V gene TRBV7-2; D might be TRBD1 (6 bases). The CDR3 has 13 amino acids. Germline V gene sequence: CDR1 SGHTA, CDR2 FQGNSA. Deletions cut 1 base from V and 11 bases from J, with 14 bases between. CDR3 DNA: TGTGCCAGCAGCTTAGGGGCCGGGACAATCGCTTTCTTT. This gives the protein CASSLGAGTIAFF. Variable domain in full (rest from reference TRBV7-2 and TRBJ1-1): GAGVSQSPSNKVTEKGKDVELRCDPISGHTALYWYRQSLGQGLEFLIYFQGNSAPDKSGLPSDRFSAERTGGSVSTLTIQRTQQEDSAVYLCASSLGAGTIAFFGQGTRLTVV.

The chain has TRBV7-2 and TRBJ2-3, with 8 bases matching TRBD2. Losses at the gene ends were 7 bases for V and 2 bases for J; bases not matched to a gene: 8. The CDR3 spans 15 residues. Germline lookup yields CDR1 SGHTA and CDR2 FQGNSA. The CDR3 region is CASTVSGGDTDTQYF. The CDR3 DNA is TGTGCCAGCACCGTGAGCGGGGGAGACACAGATACGCAGTATTTT. The full variable domain, with the rest looked up from reference TRBV7-2 and TRBJ2-3, is GAGVSQSPSNKVTEKGKDVELRCDPISGHTALYWYRQSLGQGLEFLIYFQGNSAPDKSGLPSDRFSAERTGGSVSTLTIQRTQQEDSAVYLCASTVSGGDTDTQYFGPGTRLTVL.

The chain carries TRBV2 and TRBJ1-1; maybe TRBD1 (6 bases). CDR3 length: 12 residues. Trimming removed 2 bases at V and 11 bases at J, with 12 bases between. The germline CDR1 and CDR2 sequences are SNHLY and FYNNEI. The CDR3: CASSETGLAAFF. CDR3 nucleotide sequence: TGTGCCAGCAGTGAAACAGGGCTGGCGGCTTTCTTT.

The chain combines TRBV3-1 (or the pseudogene TRBV3-2) with TRBJ1-5, with unresolved D. V was shortened by 0 bases and J by 2 bases, with 5 bases between the two germline ends. CDR1 is LGHDT, CDR2 YNNKEL, per germline (reference sequence). The CDR3 is 14 amino acids. Here the CDR3 reads CASSQDGGNQPQHF. For the CDR3, the DNA is TGTGCCAGCAGCCAAGACGGGGGCAATCAGCCCCAGCATTTT.

This chain connects TRBV5-1 to TRBJ1-5; D not certain. This CDR3 has 13 residues. The V gene lost 0 bases and the J gene lost 9 bases, with 10 bases spanning the gap. Germline values: CDR1 SGHRS, CDR2 YFSETQ. CDR3 region: CASSLAGEWPQHF. Written as DNA, the CDR3 is TGCGCCAGCAGCTTGGCCGGGGAATGGCCCCAGCATTTT.

J is TRBJ2-5 and V is TRBV27; weak D call: TRBD1 (6 bases). This CDR3 comprises 17 residues. V lost 2 bases and J lost 5, with 21 bases in between. CDR1 and CDR2 (germline): MNHEY, SMNVEV (reference sequence). CDR3 sequence reads: CASSLIPSRGKIETQYF. In DNA form, the CDR3 reads TGTGCCAGCAGTTTAATCCCCAGCAGGGGAAAAATTGAGACCCAGTACTTC.

The rearrangement uses TRBV11-2 and TRBJ2-7, with D tentatively TRBD1 (6 bases). Between the trimmed V and J ends, which lost 4 bases and 0 bases, there was a span of 16 bases. Germline loops: CDR1 SGHAT, CDR2 FQNNGV. CDR3 length: 16 residues. The CDR3, as DNA: TGTGCCAGCAGCTCGGCCCCCAGGGGTTCCTCCTACGAGCAGTACTTC. Its protein product is CASSSAPRGSSYEQYF. Full variable domain (remainder filled in from reference TRBV11-2 and TRBJ2-7): EAGVAQSPRYKIIEKRQSVAFWCNPISGHATLYWYQQILGQGPKLLIQFQNNGVVDDSQLPKDRFSAERLKGVDSTLKIQPAKLEDSAVYLCASSSAPRGSSYEQYFGPGTRLTVT.

A single count supports this clone. The J gene is TRBJ1-1, the V gene TRBV12-3 or TRBV12-4; D is unresolved. Trimming took 6 bases from V and 5 from J, leaving 7 bases between them. The CDR3 spans 11 residues. Written as DNA, the CDR3 is TGTGCCAGCAGGAGAGAGACTGAAGCTTTCTTT. It encodes CASRRETEAFF.

This clone came up many times. The chain joins TRBV5-1 to TRBJ2-1; TRBD2 aligns across 11 bases. The CDR3 totals 15 residues. In germline, CDR1 is SGHRS, CDR2 YFSETQ. V was pared by 4 bases and J by 5 bases, with 5 bases of the junction left unmatched. CDR3: CASSPGLAVNNEQFF. CDR3 bases: TGCGCCAGCAGCCCGGGACTAGCGGTAAACAATGAGCAGTTCTTC.

This clone was counted a single time. CDR3 DNA: TGCGCCAGCAACTCCGGCGGGATTTATGGCTACACCTTC. This translates into CASNSGGIYGYTF. The rearrangement uses TRBV5-1 and TRBJ1-2; D unresolved. This CDR3 contains 13 residues. Germline V gene lookup returns CDR1 SGHRS and CDR2 YFSETQ. V lost 6 bases and J 5 bases, leaving 14 bases between the germline ends.

This chain uses TRBV3-1 (or the pseudogene TRBV3-2) with TRBJ2-2; 8 positions match TRBD2. J was trimmed by 2 bases and V by 5 bases; bases with no gene match: 7. CDR3 length equals 16 residues. CDR1 is LGHDT, CDR2 YNNKEL, per germline (reference sequence). This chain's CDR3 is CASSSERGINTGELFF. The DNA of the CDR3 is TGTGCCAGCAGCTCCGAGCGGGGGATAAACACCGGGGAGCTGTTTTTT.

The chain is built from TRBV19 and TRBJ1-1; maybe TRBD1 (6 bases). V was cut by 5 bases and J by 4 bases, with 14 bases left in between. Germline V gene sequence: CDR1 LNHDA, CDR2 SQIVND (reference sequence). The CDR3 is 14 amino acids. The CDR3 bases are TGTGCCAGTAGTTTCGCGGGGGCTACCACTGAAGCTTTCTTT. Protein: CASSFAGATTEAFF.

The chain carries TRBV27 and TRBJ1-1, with a weak D call TRBD1 (5 bases). Germline CDR1 reads MNHEY; CDR2 reads SMNVEV (reference sequence). V was trimmed by 2 bases and J by 1 base, leaving 8 bases between them. The CDR3 runs 14 residues. The CDR3 nucleotides are TGTGCCAGCAGTTTAAGGACATCGAACACTGAAGCTTTCTTT. Encoded protein: CASSLRTSNTEAFF.